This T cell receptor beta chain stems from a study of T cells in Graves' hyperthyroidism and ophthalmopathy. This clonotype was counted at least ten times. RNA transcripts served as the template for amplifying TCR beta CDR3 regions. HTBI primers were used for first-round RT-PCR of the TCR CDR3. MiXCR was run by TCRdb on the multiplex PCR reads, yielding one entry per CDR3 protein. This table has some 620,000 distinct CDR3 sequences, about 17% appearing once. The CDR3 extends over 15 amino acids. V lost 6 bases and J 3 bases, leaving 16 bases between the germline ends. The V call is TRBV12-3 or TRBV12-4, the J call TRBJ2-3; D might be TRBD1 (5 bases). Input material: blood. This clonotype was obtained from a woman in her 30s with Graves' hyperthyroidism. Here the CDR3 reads CASRKQGWRTDTQYF. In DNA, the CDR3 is TGTGCCAGCAGGAAGCAGGGATGGCGGACAGATACGCAGTATTTT.